This passage covers 6 T cell receptor beta chains from one sample sequenced in a study of T cell repertoires in cytomegalovirus infection. The antigens these receptors bind are not known. TCRdb fed the reads into MiXCR, producing one record per CDR3 protein. The sample gives about 570,000 distinct CDR3 sequences, about 40% of which show up once; roughly 50% is in the top ten. The sample in question was cultured PBMCs, obtained from culture after CMV antigen stimulation. The receptors come from a human donor in good health (CMV status not recorded). Some clones in this sample may be carry-over from other donors' samples.

In this sample, this clonotype turned up a few times. The rearrangement joins TRBV20-1 to TRBJ1-1; 7 bases are shared with TRBD1. CDR1 is DFQATT and CDR2 is SNEGSKA in the germline V gene (reference sequence). The CDR3 loop spans 14 amino acids. V lost 6 bases, J lost 1 base, and 8 bases stayed unmatched. This chain's CDR3 is CSARRQGWNTEAFF. CDR3 nucleotides: TGCAGTGCACGACGACAGGGTTGGAACACTGAAGCTTTCTTT.

This chain uses TRBV6-1 with TRBJ2-4; 10 bases line up with TRBD2. With V trimmed by 6 bases and J by 0 bases, 11 bases remained unmatched. Germline V gene lookup returns CDR1 MNHNS and CDR2 SASEGT. The CDR3 has 18 amino acids. The CDR3 is CASRPRLAGPKAKNIQYF. The DNA of the CDR3 is TGTGCCAGCAGACCACGACTAGCGGGCCCCAAAGCCAAAAACATTCAGTACTTC.

The chain couples TRBV20-1 to TRBJ2-5, with TRBD1 matching over 8 bases. The CDR3 has 15 residues. Germline values: CDR1 DFQATT, CDR2 SNEGSKA (reference sequence). The J segment lost 4 bases and the V segment lost 5 bases, leaving 12 bases of the junction unmatched. The CDR3 here is CSALGTGKRVETQYF. CDR3 bases: TGCAGTGCTCTTGGGACAGGCAAACGGGTAGAGACCCAGTACTTC.

The chain employs TRBV20-1 and TRBJ2-3; either TRBD1 or TRBD2 may supply D (6 bases each). The CDR3 loop spans 17 amino acids. Per germline, CDR1 DFQATT and CDR2 SNEGSKA (reference sequence). Trimming removed 2 bases from V and 0 bases from J, with 18 bases in between. CDR3 nucleotide sequence: TGCAGTGCTAGACGGATGGGGGCGGGGCCCAGCACAGATACGCAGTATTTT. This sequence encodes CSARRMGAGPSTDTQYF.

This clonotype was counted between two and nine times. One end of the junction does not line up with germline, which may come from a read error. Written as DNA, the CDR3 is TGTGCCAGCGGAGGGACGATAACCTTC. Translated: CASGGTITF. The chain joins TRBV2 to TRBJ2-5, with D perhaps TRBD2 (6 bases). The CDR3 runs 9 residues. Germline values: CDR1 SNHLY, CDR2 FYNNEI.

This clonotype was observed at least ten times. The chain joins TRBV7-2 to TRBJ2-7; D gene ambiguous. CDR1 is SGHTA and CDR2 is FQGNSA in the germline V gene. V was shortened by 4 bases and J by 6 bases, with 25 bases between the two germline ends. The CDR3 is 17 amino acids. The CDR3, as DNA: TGTGCCAGCAGCTCGGCTTTTTATGGGCCCCGGGTCGGCGAGCAGTACTTC. Its translation is CASSSAFYGPRVGEQYF. The entire variable domain, with the rest obtained from reference TRBV7-2 and TRBJ2-7, is as follows: GAGVSQSPSNKVTEKGKDVELRCDPISGHTALYWYRQSLGQGLEFLIYFQGNSAPDKSGLPSDRFSAERTGGSVSTLTIQRTQQEDSAVYLCASSSAFYGPRVGEQYFGPGTRLTVT.